The rows below give T cell receptor beta chains drawn from one sample of a study of shared clonotypes between healthy human individuals. The method was immunoSEQ multiplex PCR; TCRdb's version includes in-frame clones alone and lacks a portion of them. Of 450,000 to 500,000 clones detected, around three quarters appear once; the ten largest clones hold 9.5% to 15%. Sequencing was done on a sample of PBMCs. The receptors derive from a woman in her forties in good health. Some clones in this sample may be carry-over from other donors' samples. Each CDR3 is given with its conserved first and last residue. A D gene is named only where the DNA matches it firmly. The size entry is marked missing in some rows and otherwise reads once, few, many or a size class.

TRBJ2-1	TRBV7-3	-	-	TGTGCCAGCAGCTCGGGCTCTGGGGGACGAGGAAACAATGAGCAGTTCTTC	CASSSGSGGRGNNEQFF
TRBJ2-5	TRBV7-2	-	-	TGTGCCAGCAGCACTCAGGGGCTAGCGCGAGAGACCCAGTACTTC	CASSTQGLARETQYF
TRBJ2-7	TRBV5-5	-	-	TGTGCCAGCAGCTTGAACAGGCTCGGCGCCGAGCAGTACTTC	CASSLNRLGAEQYF
TRBJ2-5	TRBV28	-	-	TGTGCCAGCAGTTTATGGGGGGACCAGACTACCCAGTACTTC	CASSLWGDQTTQYF
TRBJ1-2	TRBV27	-	TRBD1	TGTGCCAGCAGTTCCCCTAGTAGACAGGGGGAGGGTGGCTACACCTTC	CASSSPSRQGEGGYTF
TRBJ1-4	TRBV9	-	TRBD1	TGTGCCAGCAGCGTTTCCGGGACAGGGAATGAAAAACTGTTTTTT	CASSVSGTGNEKLFF
TRBJ2-7	TRBV5-6	-	TRBD1	TGTGCCAGCAGCTATGACAGGGCGAACTATTACGAGCAGTACTTC	CASSYDRANYYEQYF
TRBJ2-5	TRBV27	-	-	TGTGCCAGCAGTTTATTTGGGAAAGAGACCCAGTACTTC	CASSLFGKETQYF
TRBJ1-1	TRBV7-3	few	-	TGTGCCAGCAGCTTAAGTGAGGCCAACACTGAAGCTTTCTTT	CASSLSEANTEAFF
TRBJ2-5	TRBV5-6	many	-	TGTGCCAGCAGCTTGGCCGCTGGGACCGACGCAAAAGAGACCCAGTACTTC	CASSLAAGTDAKETQYF
TRBJ2-2	TRBV25-1	-	-	TGTGCCAGCCCGGGGGCGCCGAACACCGGGGAGCTGTTTTTT	CASPGAPNTGELFF
TRBJ1-1	TRBV13	many	-	TGTGCCAGCAGCCTCTATGTAGGTGAAGCTTTCTTT	CASSLYVGEAFF
TRBJ2-1	TRBV2	few	-	TGTGCCAGCCTGGGGGTCAATGAGCAGTTCTTC	CASLGVNEQFF
TRBJ2-1	TRBV9	-	-	TGTGCCAGCAGCGTAGCTGGAAGGAGTCGGCAGAGCTCCTACAATGAGCAGTTCTTC	CASSVAGRSRQSSYNEQFF
TRBJ1-2	TRBV6-6	-	TRBD1	TGTGCCAGCAATCCAGGGGGAGACTATGGCTACACCTTC	CASNPGGDYGYTF
TRBJ1-2	TRBV5-1	-	-	TGCGCCAGCAGCTTGGATGGGGCTAACTATGGCTACACCTTC	CASSLDGANYGYTF
TRBJ2-3	TRBV11-1	-	TRBD2	TGTGCCAGCAGCCTGGGGACTAGCGGGAGCGGCACAGATACGCAGTATTTT	CASSLGTSGSGTDTQYF
TRBJ2-7	TRBV6-1	-	-	TGTGCCAGCAATAAGGCTTCCAACTACGAGCAGTACTTC	CASNKASNYEQYF
TRBJ1-1	TRBV27	-	-	TGTGCCAGCAGTTCACGACCGAACACTGAAGCTTTCTTT	CASSSRPNTEAFF
TRBJ1-1	TRBV5-1	-	-	TGCGCCAGCAGCACGGGGGACACTGAAGCTTTCTTT	CASSTGDTEAFF
TRBJ2-7	TRBV27	-	-	TGTGCCAGCAGTCCCGTTTTAAGGGCCTTCACCTACGAGCAGTACTTC	CASSPVLRAFTYEQYF
TRBJ2-7	TRBV9	-	TRBD2	TGTGCCAGCAGCCCAGCGGGGCAATCCTACGAGCAGTACTTC	CASSPAGQSYEQYF
TRBJ1-4	TRBV30	once	-	TGTGCCTGGAGTGATGTGGGGCTGGGTAATGAAAAACTGTTTTTT	CAWSDVGLGNEKLFF
TRBJ2-1	TRBV5-1	-	TRBD2	TGCGCCAGCCAAGAGGTTCTAGCGGCCTACAATGAGCAGTTCTTC	CASQEVLAAYNEQFF
TRBJ1-4	TRBV9	once	-	TGTGCCAGCAGCGTAGAGTTTGGGGGGGCTAATGAAAAACTGTTTTTT	CASSVEFGGANEKLFF
TRBJ1-4	TRBV4-1	-	TRBD1	TGCGCCAGCAGCCAAGCCCCCCCCGGGACAGCGAATGAAAAACTGTTTTTT	CASSQAPPGTANEKLFF
TRBJ2-3	TRBV19	-	-	TGTGCCAGTAGTATAATGCGGGCGACAGATACGCAGTATTTT	CASSIMRATDTQYF
TRBJ1-3	TRBV9	-	-	TGTGCCAGCAGCGAGAAGTCGGCTGGCAGATCCTCTGGAAACACCATATATTTT	CASSEKSAGRSSGNTIYF
TRBJ2-7	TRBV27	-	TRBD1	TGTGCCAGCAGTTTGGGACAGGGGGTCTACGAGCAGTACTTC	CASSLGQGVYEQYF
TRBJ2-3	TRBV10-1	-	TRBD1	TGCGCCAGCAGTGAACAGGGGGAGACAGATACGCAGTATTTT	CASSEQGETDTQYF
TRBJ2-1	TRBV6-6	once	-	TGTGCCAGCAGCCTATCCCTAGGGGCCTACAATGAGCAGTTCTTC	CASSLSLGAYNEQFF
TRBJ1-2	TRBV7-2	-	TRBD1	TGTGCCAGCAGCTTAATCAGGGGGCGCATGCTAAGTGGCTACACCTTC	CASSLIRGRMLSGYTF
TRBJ2-3	TRBV28	-	TRBD1	TGTGCCAGCAGTAAACAGGGGGGTAACACAGATACGCAGTATTTT	CASSKQGGNTDTQYF
TRBJ2-5	TRBV11-2	-	TRBD1	TGTGCCAGCAGCGACCCGGGACAGGGGGCAGAGACCCAGTACTTC	CASSDPGQGAETQYF
TRBJ2-5	TRBV29-1	-	-	TGCAGCGTAGGACTTACCCGGGGGACCCAGTACTTC	CSVGLTRGTQYF
TRBJ2-5	TRBV7-2	-	TRBD2	TGTGCCAGCAGCTTAGGAGCGGGGGGGTTGGAGACCCAGTACTTC	CASSLGAGGLETQYF
TRBJ2-1	TRBV29-1	-	TRBD1	TGCAGCGTTGACGGTGACAGGGTCATTAATGAGCAGTTCTTC	CSVDGDRVINEQFF
TRBJ2-3	TRBV30	-	TRBD2	TGTGCCTGGGCAGAACTAGCGGGAGGCACAGATACGCAGTATTTT	CAWAELAGGTDTQYF
TRBJ2-7	TRBV28	-	TRBD2	TGTGCCAGTGGGGGGGGCTCCTACGAGCAGTACTTC	CASGGGSYEQYF
TRBJ2-2	TRBV6-5	few	-	TGTGCCAGCAGTTACTCACTAGCGAACACCGGGGAGCTGTTTTTT	CASSYSLANTGELFF
TRBJ2-1	TRBV29-1	-	-	TGCAGCGCCCCTCGCGAGGGATTCTCCTACAATGAGCAGTTCTTC	CSAPREGFSYNEQFF
TRBJ2-1	TRBV7-9	-	-	TGTGCCAGCAGCAAACCGGGACAAACCTACAATGAGCAGTTCTTC	CASSKPGQTYNEQFF
TRBJ1-3	TRBV27	-	-	TGTGCCAGCAGGTTGGGAAACACCATATATTTT	CASRLGNTIYF
TRBJ1-5	TRBV5-1	-	-	TGCGCCAGCAGCTTGGCAGGTGGTCAGCCCCAGCATTTT	CASSLAGGQPQHF
TRBJ2-7	TRBV10-1	once	TRBD2	TGCGCCAGCAGTGAGTCCGTCCAGGTAGCGGGCTTCTCCTACGAGCAGTACTTC	CASSESVQVAGFSYEQYF
TRBJ1-1	TRBV11-2	-	-	TGTGCCAGCAGCCCCCTCGGGACTGAAGCTTTCTTT	CASSPLGTEAFF
TRBJ2-1	TRBV7-3	-	TRBD2	TGTGCCAGCAGCCGCTCCGGGACTAGCGCTAATGAGCAGTTCTTC	CASSRSGTSANEQFF
TRBJ2-1	TRBV30	-	-	TGTGCCTGGGGGAGCCTCTACAATGAGCAGTTCTTC	CAWGSLYNEQFF
TRBJ2-2	TRBV28	-	TRBD2	TGTGCCAGCAGTTTCGGGACTAGCGGGACCGGGGAGCTGTTTTTT	CASSFGTSGTGELFF
TRBJ2-1	TRBV4-3	few	TRBD2	TGCGCCAGCAGCCAATGGGCAGTAGCGGGGGCGTACAATGAGCAGTTCTTC	CASSQWAVAGAYNEQFF
TRBJ2-7	TRBV10-3	-	-	TGTGCCATCAGTGGTACCCGAGACAGGACCACCTACGAGCAGTACTTC	CAISGTRDRTTYEQYF
TRBJ2-1	TRBV25-1	-	TRBD2	TGTGCCAGCAGTGTTAGACTAGCGGGAGCTAATGAGCAGTTCTTC	CASSVRLAGANEQFF